Given below is one T cell receptor (beta chain) in context. The CDR3 contains 17 residues. Germline V gene data show CDR1 as SGDLS and CDR2 as YYNGEE. V lost 4 bases and J 2 bases, leaving 21 bases between the germline ends. The table came from immunoSEQ multiplex PCR; TCRdb's copy has only in-frame clones and leaves some out. Of 200,000 to 300,000 clones in the sample, 86% were seen once. The study drew participants aged about 18 to 89 years from roughly 25 US areas. In assigning cohorts, the study relied on participant-reported clinical history. Two negative PCRs, clearance, or symptom resolution were required of recovered Cohort 3 donors. The data stem from a study of blood T cell repertoires in COVID-19. About the research overall: The analysed material was cDNA or gDNA that came from T cells, B-cell-depleted T cells, or PBMCs.

This clonotype originated in a woman in her fifties or sixties who had recovered from COVID-19. The source material was PBMCs or T cells enriched from blood (not recorded which). This sequence joins TRBV9 and TRBJ1-2, with D perhaps matching TRBD1 (5 bases). This CDR3 reads CASSSSPKRGSNYGYTF. The CDR3 DNA follows: TGTGCCAGCAGCTCAAGCCCCAAACGGGGGTCGAACTATGGCTACACCTTC.